These T cell receptor beta chains were read from a single sample in a study of cytomegalovirus exposure and HLA in healthy donors. Assay: immunoSEQ multiplex PCR; the TCRdb copy retains only in-frame clones and omits some. This sample carries about 89,000 clones, approximately 9% of them seen once, and the ten largest clones take 5.1%. Sequenced: PBMCs. Receptor source: a man between 45 and 60 years old in good health and CMV-seropositive. Each CDR3 is given with its conserved first and last residue. The D gene is left open where the match is weak. For some rows the clone size is stated as once, few or many, or as a class when expanded; others skip it.

V	D	size	J	DNA	CDR3
TRBV6-1	TRBD2	.	TRBJ2-1	TGTGCCAGCAGTGGCCGGGGAGGGGTCTATGAGCAGTTCTTC	CASSGRGGVYEQFF
TRBV27	.	once	TRBJ2-1	TGTGCCAGCAGTTCTCAGGGGTTAGGGCAGTTCTTC	CASSSQGLGQFF
TRBV19	TRBD1	few	TRBJ2-7	TGTGCCAGTAGTATAGCCCACACCGGGACAGGCGGCTACGAGCAGTACTTC	CASSIAHTGTGGYEQYF
TRBV2	.	.	TRBJ1-3	TGTGCCAGCAGGATAGGAGCTGGTGGAAACACCATATATTTT	CASRIGAGGNTIYF
TRBV2	.	.	TRBJ1-2	TGTGCCAGCAGTGCGGTGGGGGCGAGAGGCTACACCTTC	CASSAVGARGYTF
TRBV7-3	.	.	TRBJ2-3	TGTGCCAGCAGCTTATATCCGACGGGAGCGGAGGATACGCAGTATTTT	CASSLYPTGAEDTQYF
TRBV27	TRBD1	.	TRBJ2-3	TGTGCCAGCAGTTGGACAGGGTTTAACACAGATACGCAGTATTTT	CASSWTGFNTDTQYF
TRBV4-3	.	few	TRBJ2-1	TGCGCCAGCAGCCAAGAGCGGGACTTCGGATACAATGAGCAGTTCTTC	CASSQERDFGYNEQFF
TRBV30	TRBD1	.	TRBJ2-1	TGTGCCTGCCTCCGGGACAGGGCCTACAATGAGCAGTTCTTC	CACLRDRAYNEQFF
TRBV2	.	few	TRBJ1-4	TGTGCCAGCAGTGAAGCCCCTGCAACTAATGAAAAACTGTTTTTT	CASSEAPATNEKLFF
TRBV30	.	few	TRBJ2-7	TGTGCCTGGAGTGTAGTCCGGGAGACCCACGAGCAGTACTTC	CAWSVVRETHEQYF
TRBV13	TRBD2	few	TRBJ2-7	TGTGCCAGCAGTTATACTAGCGGGAGTTCCTACGAGCAGTACTTC	CASSYTSGSSYEQYF
TRBV7-3	.	.	TRBJ2-7	TGTGCCAGCAGCTTTGGAGACGCCTACGAGCAGTACTTC	CASSFGDAYEQYF
TRBV10-2	TRBD2	few	TRBJ2-7	TGCGCCAGCACCCCTAGCGGGTCCTACGAGCAGTACTTC	CASTPSGSYEQYF